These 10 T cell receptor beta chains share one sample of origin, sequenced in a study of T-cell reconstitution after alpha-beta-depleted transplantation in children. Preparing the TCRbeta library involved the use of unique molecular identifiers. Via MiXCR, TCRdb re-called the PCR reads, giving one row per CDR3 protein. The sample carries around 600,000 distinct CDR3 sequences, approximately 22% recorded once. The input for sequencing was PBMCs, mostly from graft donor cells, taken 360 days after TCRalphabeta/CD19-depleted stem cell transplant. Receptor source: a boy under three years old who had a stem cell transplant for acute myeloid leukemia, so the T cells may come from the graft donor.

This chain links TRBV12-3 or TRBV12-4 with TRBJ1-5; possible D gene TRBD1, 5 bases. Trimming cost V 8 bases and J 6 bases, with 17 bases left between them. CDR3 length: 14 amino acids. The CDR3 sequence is CASRRGVASQPQHF. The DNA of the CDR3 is TGTGCCAGCCGTCGGGGGGTGGCGAGTCAGCCCCAGCATTTT.

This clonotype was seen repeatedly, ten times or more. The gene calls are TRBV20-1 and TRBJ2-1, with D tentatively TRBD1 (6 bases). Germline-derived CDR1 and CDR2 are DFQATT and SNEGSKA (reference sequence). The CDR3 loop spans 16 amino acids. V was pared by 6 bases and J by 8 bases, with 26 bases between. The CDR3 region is CSAPSRGGPNPHEQFF. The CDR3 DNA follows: TGCAGTGCACCGTCCAGGGGCGGGCCCAATCCCCATGAGCAGTTCTTC.

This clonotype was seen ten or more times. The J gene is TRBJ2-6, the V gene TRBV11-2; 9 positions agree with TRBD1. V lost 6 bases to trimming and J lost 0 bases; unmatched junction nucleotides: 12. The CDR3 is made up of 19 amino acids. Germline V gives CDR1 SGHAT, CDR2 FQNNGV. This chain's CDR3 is CASSPNRDRAHSGANVLTF. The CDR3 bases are TGTGCCAGCAGTCCGAACCGGGACAGGGCTCACTCTGGGGCCAACGTCCTGACTTTC.

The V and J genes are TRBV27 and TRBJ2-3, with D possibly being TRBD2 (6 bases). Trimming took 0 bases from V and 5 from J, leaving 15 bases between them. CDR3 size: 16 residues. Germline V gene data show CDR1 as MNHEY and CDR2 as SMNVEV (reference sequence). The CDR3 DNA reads TGTGCCAGCAGTTTATCCCTCGGGGGAGAAGGAGATACGCAGTATTTT. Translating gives CASSLSLGGEGDTQYF.

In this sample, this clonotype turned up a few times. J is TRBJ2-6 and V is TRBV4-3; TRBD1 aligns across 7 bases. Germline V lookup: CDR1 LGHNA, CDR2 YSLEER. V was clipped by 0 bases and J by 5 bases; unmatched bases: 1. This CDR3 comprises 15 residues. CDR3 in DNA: TGCGCCAGCAGCCAAGAGACAGGGCGGGCCAACGTCCTGACTTTC. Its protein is CASSQETGRANVLTF.

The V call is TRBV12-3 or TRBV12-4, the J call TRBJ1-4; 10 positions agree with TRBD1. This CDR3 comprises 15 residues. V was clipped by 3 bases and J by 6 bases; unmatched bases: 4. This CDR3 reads CASSLRTGGDEKLFF. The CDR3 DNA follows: TGTGCCAGCAGTTTGAGGACAGGGGGGGATGAAAAACTGTTTTTT.

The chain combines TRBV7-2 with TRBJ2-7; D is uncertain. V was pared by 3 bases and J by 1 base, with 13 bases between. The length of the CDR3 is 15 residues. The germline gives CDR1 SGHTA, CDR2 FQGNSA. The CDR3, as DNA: TGTGCCAGCAGCTTGTTTGAGGCCCAATCCTACGAGCAGTACTTC. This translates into CASSLFEAQSYEQYF.

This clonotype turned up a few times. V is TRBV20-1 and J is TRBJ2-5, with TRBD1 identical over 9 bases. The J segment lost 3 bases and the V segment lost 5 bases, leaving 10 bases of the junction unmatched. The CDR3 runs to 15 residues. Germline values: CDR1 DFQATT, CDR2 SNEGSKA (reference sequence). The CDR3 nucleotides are TGCAGTGCTGTGAGGCCCGGACAGGGGAAAGAGACCCAGTACTTC. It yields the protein CSAVRPGQGKETQYF.

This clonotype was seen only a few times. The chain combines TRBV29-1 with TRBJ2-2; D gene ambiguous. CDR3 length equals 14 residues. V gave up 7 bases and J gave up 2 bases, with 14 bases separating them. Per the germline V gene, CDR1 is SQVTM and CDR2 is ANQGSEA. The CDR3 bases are TGCAGCGCGAAAGGTTCTGGAAACACCGGGGAGCTGTTTTTT. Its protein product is CSAKGSGNTGELFF.

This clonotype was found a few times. Written as DNA, the CDR3 is TGTGCCAGCAGTTTTGGGAAGGACGAGCAGTACGTC. As protein: CASSFGKDEQYV. The chain carries TRBV6-6 and TRBJ2-7; D uncertain. CDR3 length equals 12 residues. The V and J ends lost 4 bases and 5 bases respectively, with 9 bases between them. Germline assignment: CDR1 MNHNY and CDR2 SVGAGI (reference sequence).